The next 14 T cell receptor beta chains were all read from a single sample in a study of shared clonotypes between healthy human individuals. Measured with immunoSEQ multiplex PCR; TCRdb has only the in-frame clones, and not every one. The table has around 2,000,000 clones, roughly 94% seen once. Naive-designated CD8 cells lacked CD45RO, were positively enriched for CCR7, and omitted terminally differentiated effector memory CD45RA+ cells. Input material: naive CD8+ T cells sorted from blood. Source of these receptors: a man between 18 and 29 years old in good health.

The genes are TRBV7-9 and TRBJ1-1; TRBD1 might be the D (6 bases). The germline gives CDR1 SEHNR, CDR2 FQNEAQ (reference sequence). V lost 4 bases and J lost 6, with 24 bases in between. The CDR3 spans 17 residues. CDR3 loop: CASSSPGGGRDTAEAFF. The CDR3 bases are TGTGCCAGCAGCTCACCCGGGGGGGGGCGAGATACAGCTGAAGCTTTCTTT. Drawing the rest from reference TRBV7-9 and TRBJ1-1, the complete variable domain is DTGVSQNPRHKITKRGQNVTFRCDPISEHNRLYWYRQTLGQGPEFLTYFQNEAQLEKSRLLSDRFSAERPKGSFSTLEIQRTEQGDSAMYLCASSSPGGGRDTAEAFFGQGTRLTVV.

The genes are TRBV13 and TRBJ1-4; 7 positions agree with TRBD1. Germline values: CDR1 PRHDT, CDR2 FYEKMQ (reference sequence). Trimming took 5 bases from V and 7 from J; bases not matched to a gene: 10. The CDR3 spans 15 residues. CDR3 in amino acids: CASSPGSGGGEKLFF. Here the CDR3 DNA reads TGTGCCAGCAGCCCAGGATCAGGGGGAGGTGAAAAACTGTTTTTT.

The V and J genes are TRBV27 and TRBJ1-2; 11 bases are a match to TRBD1. The CDR3 spans 14 residues. Germline V gives CDR1 MNHEY, CDR2 SMNVEV (reference sequence). With V trimmed by 3 bases and J by 6 bases, 3 bases remained unmatched. CDR3 in DNA: TGTGCCAGCAGTTTGGGGACAGGGGGAAATGGCTACACCTTC. Translating gives CASSLGTGGNGYTF.

The CDR3 region is CASSLEGGDFNYGYTF. The CDR3 DNA reads as TGCGCCAGCAGCTTGGAGGGCGGAGACTTTAACTATGGCTACACCTTC. The rearrangement joins TRBV5-1 to TRBJ1-2; D unresolved. V lost 0 bases and J 1 base, leaving 13 bases between the germline ends. This CDR3 has 16 amino acids. CDR1 is SGHRS and CDR2 is YFSETQ in the germline V gene.

This chain connects TRBV11-2 to TRBJ2-2; D unclear. Germline V gene sequence: CDR1 SGHAT, CDR2 FQNNGV. This CDR3 contains 15 residues. V was shortened by 5 bases and J by 2 bases, with 12 bases between the two germline ends. Here the CDR3 DNA reads TGTGCCAGCAGCACTCACACGTTCAACACCGGGGAGCTGTTTTTT. It translates to CASSTHTFNTGELFF. Supplemented by reference TRBV11-2 and TRBJ2-2, the full variable domain reads EAGVAQSPRYKIIEKRQSVAFWCNPISGHATLYWYQQILGQGPKLLIQFQNNGVVDDSQLPKDRFSAERLKGVDSTLKIQPAKLEDSAVYLCASSTHTFNTGELFFGEGSRLTVL.

The chain couples TRBV27 to TRBJ1-2, with D possibly matching TRBD1 (6 bases). Trimming pared 5 bases from V and 8 bases from J, leaving 15 bases between. This CDR3 comprises 13 residues. Germline lookup yields CDR1 MNHEY and CDR2 SMNVEV (reference sequence). CDR3 bases: TGTGCCAGCAGTACCGGACAGCTATACGGCTACACCTTC. Protein: CASSTGQLYGYTF.

This rearrangement joins TRBV5-4 to TRBJ1-1; D gene uncertain. Trimming pared 7 bases from V and 6 bases from J, leaving 13 bases between. The CDR3 sequence is 12 residues long. Germline-derived CDR1 and CDR2 are SGHNT and YYREEE (reference sequence). This CDR3 is CASPATPAEAFF. Written as DNA, the CDR3 is TGTGCCAGCCCCGCCACCCCGGCTGAAGCTTTCTTT.

The chain uses TRBV6-5 and TRBJ1-1; D unresolved. Trimming left V 7 bases short and J 3 bases short, with 18 bases between. The CDR3 covers 15 residues. Germline CDR1 is MNHEY and CDR2 is SVGAGI. CDR3: CASTFPGEDDTEAFF. CDR3 DNA: TGTGCCAGCACTTTCCCTGGGGAAGATGACACTGAAGCTTTCTTT.

V usage is TRBV27 and J usage is TRBJ1-5; D might be TRBD1 (5 bases). Trimming pared 7 bases from V and 1 base from J, leaving 11 bases between. The CDR3 is made up of 14 amino acids. CDR1 and CDR2 from the germline V gene are MNHEY and SMNVEV (reference sequence). CDR3 sequence (DNA): TGTGCCAGCACCCTGGGGGGGAGCAATCAGCCCCAGCATTTT. Translating it yields CASTLGGSNQPQHF.

This clone was recorded only once. The chain carries TRBV15 and TRBJ2-7; D unclear. V was clipped by 9 bases and J by 2 bases, with 14 bases between them. Germline CDR1 reads LNHNV; CDR2 reads YYDKDF (reference sequence). The CDR3 extends over 13 amino acids. CDR3 protein: CATSSGFTYEQYF. CDR3 in DNA: TGTGCCACTTCATCAGGCTTCACCTACGAGCAGTACTTC.

The table lists this clone with a count of one. The V gene is TRBV7-9, the J gene TRBJ1-1; TRBD1 matches at 9 bases. After removal of 3 bases from V and 6 bases from J, the junction contained 2 bases not matched to a gene. The CDR3 covers 13 residues. CDR1 SEHNR and CDR2 FQNEAQ come from the germline V gene (reference sequence). CDR3 DNA sequence: TGTGCCAGCAGCTTCGGGACAGGGCCTGAAGCTTTCTTT. Translated: CASSFGTGPEAFF. Filled out from reference TRBV7-9 and TRBJ1-1, the complete variable domain reads DTGVSQNPRHKITKRGQNVTFRCDPISEHNRLYWYRQTLGQGPEFLTYFQNEAQLEKSRLLSDRFSAERPKGSFSTLEIQRTEQGDSAMYLCASSFGTGPEAFFGQGTRLTVV.

This clone has a handful of counts. The chain uses TRBV13 and TRBJ1-1, with a weak D call TRBD1 (6 bases). The CDR3 covers 14 residues. Looked up from germline, CDR1 is PRHDT and CDR2 is FYEKMQ (reference sequence). V was trimmed by 1 base and J by 1 base, leaving 7 bases between them. Here the CDR3 reads CASSLEGENTEAFF. In nucleotides, the CDR3 is TGTGCCAGCAGCTTAGAGGGGGAGAACACTGAAGCTTTCTTT. Looking up the rest from reference TRBV13 and TRBJ1-1 gives the full variable domain: AAGVIQSPRHLIKEKRETATLKCYPIPRHDTVYWYQQGPGQDPQFLISFYEKMQSDKGSIPDRFSAQQFSDYHSELNMSSLELGDSALYFCASSLEGENTEAFFGQGTRLTVV.

The chain joins TRBV10-3 to TRBJ2-7, with TRBD1 identical over 9 bases. CDR1 is ENHRY and CDR2 is SYGVKD in the germline V gene. This CDR3 has 13 amino acids. The ends lost 8 bases at V and 4 bases at J; junction bases unmatched: 6. The CDR3 reads CAIGEGQGYEQYF. The CDR3 DNA follows: TGTGCCATCGGGGAAGGACAGGGGTACGAGCAGTACTTC.

The chain employs TRBV2 and TRBJ2-1, with 12 bases lining up with TRBD2. With V trimmed by 5 bases and J by 9 bases, 14 bases remained unmatched. The CDR3 runs to 17 residues. The germline V gene encodes CDR1 SNHLY and CDR2 FYNNEI. CDR3 nucleotides: TGTGCCAGCAGTCCTTCAAGACTAGCGGGAGACAGGGGTGAGCAGTTCTTC. Translating it yields CASSPSRLAGDRGEQFF.